Sequencing of this T cell receptor beta chain was carried out in a study of cytomegalovirus exposure and HLA in healthy donors. Regarding the study as a whole: There were 150 to 200 TCR beta chains listed as cytomegalovirus-associated. Near-uniform donor sequencing depth was presumed by presence/absence analyses.

The V gene lost 4 bases and the J gene lost 5 bases, with 12 bases spanning the gap. The CDR3 length is 14 residues. Germline CDR1 MDHEN, CDR2 SYDVKM. This clone was seen a handful of times. Its antigen remains unidentified. The PCR had 60 Vbeta and 13 Jbeta primers. Assay used: immunoSEQ multiplex PCR; TCRdb lists only in-frame clones, some missing. The table includes about 200,000 clones, 10% to 15% detected once. The rearrangement links TRBV28 to TRBJ1-5; maybe TRBD1 (5 bases). The TCR was taken from a man aged 50 or older in good health and CMV-seropositive. Sample: PBMCs. The CDR3 here is CASSYPGRDQPQHF. In DNA form, the CDR3 reads TGTGCCAGCAGTTACCCAGGGAGGGATCAGCCCCAGCATTTT.